A selection of T cell receptor beta chains follows, all from one sample in a study of cytotoxic CD8 clonotypes in ibrutinib-treated CLL. Measured with immunoSEQ multiplex PCR; TCRdb has only the in-frame clones, and not every one. The data show about 76,000 clones, 75% to 90% seen once. Sequencing was performed on PBMCs, taken after 24 months of ibrutinib treatment. These receptors were collected from a human donor with chronic lymphocytic leukemia. Both conserved end residues are part of each CDR3. Each record gives: CDR3 length, V gene, D gene, J gene, clone size, CDR3 DNA, CDR3 protein. D genes are given only for firm matches. For some rows the clone size is stated as once, few or many, or as a class when expanded; others skip it.

cdr3_length: 15
v_call: TRBV9
d_call: .
j_call: TRBJ2-5
clone_size: .
cdr3_nt: TGTGCCAGCAGCGTAGAAGGTTTAGTTTACGAGACCCAGTACTTC
cdr3_aa: CASSVEGLVYETQYF

cdr3_length: 15
v_call: TRBV13
d_call: .
j_call: TRBJ2-2
clone_size: .
cdr3_nt: TGTGCCAGCCTCCTCGAAGCAGGGGTGGCCGGGGAGCTGTTTTTT
cdr3_aa: CASLLEAGVAGELFF

cdr3_length: 17
v_call: TRBV30
d_call: TRBD1
j_call: TRBJ1-1
clone_size: .
cdr3_nt: TGTGCCTGTGTCTCCGGAGTCTGGGACAGGGGGGGACTAGAAGCTTTCTTT
cdr3_aa: CACVSGVWDRGGLEAFF

cdr3_length: 18
v_call: TRBV10-3
d_call: .
j_call: TRBJ2-4
clone_size: .
cdr3_nt: TGTGCCATCAGTGAAGAGGTAGGGGGGTCCCTAGCCAAAAACATTCAGTACTTC
cdr3_aa: CAISEEVGGSLAKNIQYF

cdr3_length: 15
v_call: TRBV11-2
d_call: TRBD1
j_call: TRBJ1-4
clone_size: few
cdr3_nt: TGTGCCAGCAGTCCCGGACTAGGGGGCGAAACCAAACTGTTTTTT
cdr3_aa: CASSPGLGGETKLFF

cdr3_length: 15
v_call: TRBV6-6
d_call: .
j_call: TRBJ1-3
clone_size: .
cdr3_nt: TGTGCCAGCAGAAGTACAGGCCTCTCTGGAAACACCATATATTTT
cdr3_aa: CASRSTGLSGNTIYF

cdr3_length: 16
v_call: TRBV11-2
d_call: .
j_call: TRBJ1-4
clone_size: .
cdr3_nt: TGTGCCAGCAGCCTGGATATGGGGGCCTCTAATGAAAAACTGTTTTTT
cdr3_aa: CASSLDMGASNEKLFF

cdr3_length: 14
v_call: TRBV7-2
d_call: .
j_call: TRBJ1-2
clone_size: .
cdr3_nt: TGTGCCAGCAGCTTAGCGCGGGGAGACTATGGCTACACCTTC
cdr3_aa: CASSLARGDYGYTF

cdr3_length: 18
v_call: TRBV7-9
d_call: TRBD2
j_call: TRBJ2-3
clone_size: .
cdr3_nt: TGTGCCAGCAGCTTTCGTCATCTAGCGGGAGCAGGCACAGATACGCAGTATTTT
cdr3_aa: CASSFRHLAGAGTDTQYF

cdr3_length: 16
v_call: TRBV9
d_call: TRBD1
j_call: TRBJ2-2
clone_size: .
cdr3_nt: TGTGCCAGCAGCGCTACCGGGACAGGGACCACCGGGGAGCTGTTTTTT
cdr3_aa: CASSATGTGTTGELFF

cdr3_length: 16
v_call: TRBV10-1
d_call: .
j_call: TRBJ1-5
clone_size: .
cdr3_nt: TGCGCCAGCGAAGGCGGACTTCAGGGCTACAATCAGCCCCAGCATTTT
cdr3_aa: CASEGGLQGYNQPQHF

cdr3_length: 15
v_call: TRBV27
d_call: .
j_call: TRBJ2-7
clone_size: .
cdr3_nt: TGTGCCAGCAGTTTAGATCTCTCGGGAGTTGGCGAGCAGTACTTC
cdr3_aa: CASSLDLSGVGEQYF

cdr3_length: 15
v_call: TRBV28
d_call: .
j_call: TRBJ2-7
clone_size: .
cdr3_nt: TGTGCCAGCAGACCCCTTACCATCGGGGGTTACGAGCAGTACTTC
cdr3_aa: CASRPLTIGGYEQYF

cdr3_length: 16
v_call: TRBV19
d_call: TRBD1
j_call: TRBJ2-4
clone_size: once
cdr3_nt: TGTGCCAGTAGTACGGGACAGGGGGCTTCCAAAAACATTCAGTACTTC
cdr3_aa: CASSTGQGASKNIQYF

cdr3_length: 17
v_call: TRBV7-9
d_call: .
j_call: TRBJ2-5
clone_size: .
cdr3_nt: TGTGCCAGCAGCTTCTCCGGGACGGCCATTTCCATTGAGACCCAGTACTTC
cdr3_aa: CASSFSGTAISIETQYF

cdr3_length: 14
v_call: TRBV7-3
d_call: .
j_call: TRBJ2-3
clone_size: .
cdr3_nt: TGTGCCAGCAGCTCAGACTATAGCACAGATACGCAGTATTTT
cdr3_aa: CASSSDYSTDTQYF

cdr3_length: 14
v_call: TRBV27
d_call: TRBD1
j_call: TRBJ2-7
clone_size: .
cdr3_nt: TGTGCCAGCAGAGGAGGGACAGGGCCCTACGAGCAGTACTTC
cdr3_aa: CASRGGTGPYEQYF

cdr3_length: 13
v_call: TRBV2
d_call: .
j_call: TRBJ2-7
clone_size: .
cdr3_nt: TGTGCCAGCAGTGAAATTGGAGGGAGCGAGCAGTACTTC
cdr3_aa: CASSEIGGSEQYF

cdr3_length: 13
v_call: TRBV19
d_call: TRBD1
j_call: TRBJ1-5
clone_size: .
cdr3_nt: TGTGCCAGTCGGACAGGGGGTTATCAGCCCCAGCATTTT
cdr3_aa: CASRTGGYQPQHF

cdr3_length: 14
v_call: TRBV10-2
d_call: TRBD2
j_call: TRBJ2-5
clone_size: once
cdr3_nt: TGCGCCACCCGGGAGGCATCGGAGGTGGAGACCCAGTACTTC
cdr3_aa: CATREASEVETQYF

cdr3_length: 13
v_call: TRBV29-1
d_call: .
j_call: TRBJ2-1
clone_size: .
cdr3_nt: TGCAGCGTTGACCAGAGGGCTTACAATGAGCAGTTCTTC
cdr3_aa: CSVDQRAYNEQFF

cdr3_length: 15
v_call: TRBV7-3
d_call: .
j_call: TRBJ2-1
clone_size: .
cdr3_nt: TGTGCCAGCAGCAAAGCTAGCGTAGCCTACAATGAGCAGTTCTTC
cdr3_aa: CASSKASVAYNEQFF

cdr3_length: 11
v_call: TRBV25-1
d_call: .
j_call: TRBJ2-1
clone_size: .
cdr3_nt: TGTGCCAGCAGTGGTTTAGATGAGCAGTTCTTC
cdr3_aa: CASSGLDEQFF

cdr3_length: 15
v_call: TRBV7-6
d_call: TRBD1
j_call: TRBJ1-4
clone_size: .
cdr3_nt: TGTGCCAGCAGCACCCAGGGGGCACCTAATGAAAAACTGTTTTTT
cdr3_aa: CASSTQGAPNEKLFF

cdr3_length: 15
v_call: TRBV12-5
d_call: .
j_call: TRBJ2-2
clone_size: .
cdr3_nt: TGTGCTAGTGGTTTTGTATCCGGGGGCACCGGGGAGCTGTTTTTT
cdr3_aa: CASGFVSGGTGELFF

cdr3_length: 14
v_call: TRBV29-1
d_call: .
j_call: TRBJ2-3
clone_size: .
cdr3_nt: TGCAGCGTTGTTCGAGACAGGAGCACAGATACGCAGTATTTT
cdr3_aa: CSVVRDRSTDTQYF